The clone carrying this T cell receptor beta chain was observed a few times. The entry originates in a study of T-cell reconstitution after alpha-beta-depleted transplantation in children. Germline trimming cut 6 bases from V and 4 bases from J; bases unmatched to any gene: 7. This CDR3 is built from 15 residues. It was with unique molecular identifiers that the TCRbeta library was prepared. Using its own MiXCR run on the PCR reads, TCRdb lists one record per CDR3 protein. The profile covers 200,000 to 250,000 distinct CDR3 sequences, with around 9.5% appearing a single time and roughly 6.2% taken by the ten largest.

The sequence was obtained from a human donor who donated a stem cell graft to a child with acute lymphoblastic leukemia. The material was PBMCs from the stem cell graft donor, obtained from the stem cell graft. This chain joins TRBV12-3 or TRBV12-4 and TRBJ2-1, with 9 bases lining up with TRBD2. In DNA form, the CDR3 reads TGTGCCAGCAGCGGAGCGGGGGGCGGGTACAATGAGCAGTTCTTC. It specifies CASSGAGGGYNEQFF.